This T cell receptor beta chain was retrieved from a study of blood T cells in healthy people across ages. Study conclusions and caveats: Changes seen in expanded clonotypes were possibly confounded by donor CMV status left unknown.

Each donor had approximately 10 milliliters of peripheral blood drawn. The CDR3 is made up of 15 amino acids. Germline CDR1 is SEHNR and CDR2 is FQNEAQ (reference sequence). The V gene lost 1 base and the J gene lost 0 bases, with 9 bases spanning the gap. A remark on this clonotype: Its specificity is not known.

Primers used in a second PCR of roughly 7 to 12 cycles were a sample-barcoded 5' primer and a J-beta primer mix. TCRdb redid the calling of the 5' RACE reads with MiXCR, one entry per CDR3 protein. The table shows 890,000 or so distinct CDR3 sequences, with around 62% occurring only once. The chain couples TRBV7-9 to TRBJ2-5, with D uncertain. What was sequenced was blood. This receptor was taken from a man aged 25 to 40 in good health. CDR3 loop: CASSLEGLYQETQYF. For the CDR3, the DNA is TGTGCCAGCAGCTTAGAAGGGCTCTACCAAGAGACCCAGTACTTC.